The 14 T cell receptor beta chains reported below all come from one sample, sequenced in a study of blood T cell repertoires in COVID-19. Clones were read by immunoSEQ multiplex PCR, and TCRdb kept only the in-frame ones, dropping some. The sample includes hundreds of thousands of clones, around nine tenths of them seen just once. The sample consisted of peripheral blood. These receptors were collected from a woman in her 70s with COVID-19, enrolled during active disease.

The J gene is TRBJ2-6, the V gene TRBV3-1 (or the pseudogene TRBV3-2), with D possibly TRBD1 on 5 matching bases. The CDR3 length is 15 residues. V lost 4 bases to trimming and J lost 4 bases, with 11 bases between them. The germline CDR1 and CDR2 sequences are LGHDT and YNNKEL (reference sequence). The CDR3 region has the DNA TGTGCCAGCAGCCGCAGGGAATCAGGGGCCAACGTCCTGACTTTC. Amino acids: CASSRRESGANVLTF.

The chain links TRBV2 to TRBJ1-5, with unresolved D. This CDR3 contains 13 residues. Germline CDR1 reads SNHLY; CDR2 reads FYNNEI. The V and J ends lost 5 bases and 0 bases respectively, with 5 bases between them. CDR3 coding DNA: TGTGCCAGCAGTACACATAGCAATCAGCCCCAGCATTTT. This encodes CASSTHSNQPQHF.

The J gene is TRBJ2-3, the V gene TRBV3-1 (or the pseudogene TRBV3-2); no reliable D call. The CDR3 is 17 residues long. The ends were cut back, 5 bases at V and 0 bases at J, with 18 bases in the middle. Looked up from germline, CDR1 is LGHDT and CDR2 is YNNKEL (reference sequence). As DNA, the CDR3 is TGTGCCAGCAGCAAAGGGAAGCGTGGTTCTAGCACAGATACGCAGTATTTT. Protein product: CASSKGKRGSSTDTQYF.

A single count supports this clone. The rearrangement uses TRBV6-5 and TRBJ2-1; 10 bases are shared with TRBD2. CDR3 size: 14 residues. Trimming removed 8 bases from V and 2 bases from J; junction bases left unmatched: 3. The V gene's germline CDR1 is MNHEY and CDR2 SVGAGI. The CDR3 protein is CASGSGGAYNEQFF. CDR3 coding DNA: TGTGCCAGCGGGAGCGGGGGGGCCTACAATGAGCAGTTCTTC.

The chain joins TRBV29-1 to TRBJ2-5, with 9 bases that match TRBD2. The germline V gene encodes CDR1 SQVTM and CDR2 ANQGSEA. This CDR3 region has 12 residues. V lost 6 bases, J lost 2 bases, and 1 base stayed unmatched. CDR3 residues: CSVAGGQETQYF. The CDR3 nucleotides are TGCAGCGTGGCGGGGGGGCAAGAGACCCAGTACTTC.

The V call is TRBV30, the J call TRBJ1-6; TRBD1 agrees at 12 bases. The CDR3 is 14 amino acids. Germline assignment: CDR1 GTSNPN and CDR2 SVGIG (reference sequence). V lost 4 bases and J lost 7; bases outside the gene matches: 2. CDR3 in DNA: TGTGCCTGGACGGGACAGGGGGCGAATTCACCCCTCCACTTT. Amino acid sequence: CAWTGQGANSPLHF.

This chain connects TRBV5-1 to TRBJ1-3; 9 bases are a match to TRBD1. Looked up from germline, CDR1 is SGHRS and CDR2 is YFSETQ. CDR3 length: 17 amino acids. J lost 0 bases, V lost 2 bases, and 6 bases had no gene match. CDR3 sequence: CASSLLRTGDSGNTIYF. CDR3 DNA sequence: TGCGCCAGCAGCTTATTAAGGACAGGGGACTCTGGAAACACCATATATTTT.

This clone appeared a few times. This sequence joins TRBV11-2 and TRBJ1-4; weak D call: TRBD1 (6 bases). With 8 bases removed from V and 5 bases from J, the gap between germline ends came to 21 bases. The V gene's germline CDR1 is SGHAT and CDR2 FQNNGV. This CDR3 comprises 16 residues. CDR3 region: CASAYYGGARNEKLFF. The CDR3 DNA reads TGTGCCAGCGCGTACTATGGGGGGGCGAGAAATGAAAAACTGTTTTTT. The full variable domain, in which reference TRBV11-2 and TRBJ1-4 provide the parts outside the CDR3, is EAGVAQSPRYKIIEKRQSVAFWCNPISGHATLYWYQQILGQGPKLLIQFQNNGVVDDSQLPKDRFSAERLKGVDSTLKIQPAKLEDSAVYLCASAYYGGARNEKLFFGSGTQLSVL.

The chain employs TRBV4-3 and TRBJ1-2, with D perhaps matching TRBD1 (5 bases). The CDR3 is made up of 16 amino acids. The germline V gene has CDR1 LGHNA and CDR2 YSLEER. The V end lost 0 bases, the J end lost 5 bases, and 16 bases lay between the germline ends. The chain's CDR3 is CASSQDHRRTSYGYTF. Written as DNA, the CDR3 is TGCGCCAGCAGCCAAGATCATCGCAGGACAAGTTATGGCTACACCTTC.

The V call is TRBV7-9, the J call TRBJ1-2; D ambiguous. Germline V gene lookup returns CDR1 SEHNR and CDR2 FQNEAQ (reference sequence). The V end lost 5 bases, the J end lost 12 bases, and 16 bases lay between the germline ends. CDR3 length equals 12 residues. The CDR3 is CASSPPYGLDTF. In nucleotides, the CDR3 is TGTGCCAGCAGCCCTCCCTATGGTTTGGACACCTTC. Supplemented by reference TRBV7-9 and TRBJ1-2, the full variable domain reads DTGVSQNPRHKITKRGQNVTFRCDPISEHNRLYWYRQTLGQGPEFLTYFQNEAQLEKSRLLSDRFSAERPKGSFSTLEIQRTEQGDSAMYLCASSPPYGLDTFGSGTRLTVV.

This clone was recorded only once. This chain links TRBV14 with TRBJ1-1; D is unclear. CDR1 is SGHDN and CDR2 is FVKESK in the germline V gene. The germline V and J ends were trimmed by 2 bases and 2 bases, with 9 bases remaining between them. The CDR3 spans 14 residues. The CDR3 loop is CASSQRGGNTEAFF. CDR3 in DNA: TGTGCCAGCAGCCAACGGGGAGGAAACACTGAAGCTTTCTTT.

This clone has a handful of counts. The V call is TRBV6-5, the J call TRBJ1-2; D ambiguous. V lost 4 bases, J lost 5 bases, and 14 bases lay in between. CDR1 is MNHEY and CDR2 is SVGAGI in the germline V gene. The CDR3 spans 14 residues. Here the CDR3 DNA reads TGTGCCAGCAGTTTCGGCGCCCAGCGGTATGGCTACACCTTC. Its translation is CASSFGAQRYGYTF.

The CDR3, as DNA: TGTGCTAGTGGTTTGGTACAGATTGGCACTGAAGCTTTCTTT. It is translated as CASGLVQIGTEAFF. V gene TRBV12-5 combines with J gene TRBJ1-1; no clear D gene. Germline loops: CDR1 LGHNT, CDR2 FRNRAP. V lost 0 bases and J lost 4, with 9 bases in between. This CDR3 contains 14 residues.

The rearrangement joins TRBV30 to TRBJ1-6; D is perhaps TRBD1 (6 bases). Germline V CDR1 and CDR2: GTSNPN, SVGIG (reference sequence). V was shortened by 6 bases and J by 5 bases, with 14 bases between the two germline ends. The CDR3 is 14 residues long. In DNA, the CDR3 is TGTGCCTGCACCAGGGGTAACAATAATTCACCCCTCCACTTT. Translating gives CACTRGNNNSPLHF.